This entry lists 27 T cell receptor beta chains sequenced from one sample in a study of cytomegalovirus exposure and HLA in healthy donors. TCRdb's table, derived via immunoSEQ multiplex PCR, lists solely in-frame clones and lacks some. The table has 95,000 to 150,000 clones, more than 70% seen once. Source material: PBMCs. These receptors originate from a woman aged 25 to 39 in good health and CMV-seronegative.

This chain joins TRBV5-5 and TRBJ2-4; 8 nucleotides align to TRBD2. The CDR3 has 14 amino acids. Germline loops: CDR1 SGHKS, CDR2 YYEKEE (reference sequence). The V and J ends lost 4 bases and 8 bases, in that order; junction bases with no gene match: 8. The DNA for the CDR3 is TGTGCCAGCAGCATGCGGGGGGCCGGGGACATTCAGTACTTC. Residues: CASSMRGAGDIQYF. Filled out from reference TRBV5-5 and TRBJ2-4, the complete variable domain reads DAGVTQSPTHLIKTRGQQVTLRCSPISGHKSVSWYQQVLGQGPQFIFQYYEKEERGRGNFPDRFSARQFPNYSSELNVNALLLGDSALYLCASSMRGAGDIQYFGAGTRLSVL.

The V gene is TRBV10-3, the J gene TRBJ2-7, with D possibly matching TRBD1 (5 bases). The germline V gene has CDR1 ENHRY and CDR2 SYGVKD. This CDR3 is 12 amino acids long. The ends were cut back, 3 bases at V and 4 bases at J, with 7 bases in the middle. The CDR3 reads CAISDRVYEQYF. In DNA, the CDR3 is TGTGCCATCAGTGACAGGGTGTACGAGCAGTACTTC.

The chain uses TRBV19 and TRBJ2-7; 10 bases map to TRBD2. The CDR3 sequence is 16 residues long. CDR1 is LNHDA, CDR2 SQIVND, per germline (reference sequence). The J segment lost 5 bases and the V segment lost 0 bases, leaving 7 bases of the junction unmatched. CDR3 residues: CASSIETSGPRNEQYF. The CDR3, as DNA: TGTGCCAGTAGTATAGAGACTAGCGGGCCTCGGAACGAGCAGTACTTC.

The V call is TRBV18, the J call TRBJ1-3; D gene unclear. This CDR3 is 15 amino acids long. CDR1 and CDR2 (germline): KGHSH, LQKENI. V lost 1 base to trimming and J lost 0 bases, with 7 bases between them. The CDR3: CASSPLQSSGNTIYF. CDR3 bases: TGTGCCAGCTCACCACTACAGAGCTCTGGAAACACCATATATTTT. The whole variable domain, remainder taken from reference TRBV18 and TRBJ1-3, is NAGVMQNPRHLVRRRGQEARLRCSPMKGHSHVYWYRQLPEEGLKFMVYLQKENIIDESGMPKERFSAEFPKEGPSILRIQQVVRGDSAAYFCASSPLQSSGNTIYFGEGSWLTVV.

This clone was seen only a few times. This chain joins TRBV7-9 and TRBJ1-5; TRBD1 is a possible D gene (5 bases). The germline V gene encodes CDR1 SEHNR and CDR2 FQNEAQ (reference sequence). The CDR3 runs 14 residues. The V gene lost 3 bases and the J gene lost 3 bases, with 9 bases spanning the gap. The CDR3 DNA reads TGTGCCAGCAGCTTTACAGGAGCCAATCAGCCCCAGCATTTT. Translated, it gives CASSFTGANQPQHF.

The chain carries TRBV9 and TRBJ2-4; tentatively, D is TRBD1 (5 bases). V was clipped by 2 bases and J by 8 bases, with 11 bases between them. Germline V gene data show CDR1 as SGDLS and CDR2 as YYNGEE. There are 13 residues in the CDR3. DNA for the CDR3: TGTGCCAGCAGCGTTAGGGAAGGGGACATTCAGTACTTC. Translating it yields CASSVREGDIQYF.

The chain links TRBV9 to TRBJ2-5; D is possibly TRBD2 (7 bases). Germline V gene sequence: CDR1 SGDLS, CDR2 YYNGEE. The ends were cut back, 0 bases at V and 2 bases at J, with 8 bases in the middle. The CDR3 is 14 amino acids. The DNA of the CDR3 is TGTGCCAGCAGCGTAGAGGGGGGGCAAGAGACCCAGTACTTC. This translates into CASSVEGGQETQYF. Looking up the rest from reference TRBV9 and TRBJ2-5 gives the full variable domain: DSGVTQTPKHLITATGQRVTLRCSPRSGDLSVYWYQQSLDQGLQFLIQYYNGEERAKGNILERFSAQQFPDLHSELNLSSLELGDSALYFCASSVEGGQETQYFGPGTRLLVL.

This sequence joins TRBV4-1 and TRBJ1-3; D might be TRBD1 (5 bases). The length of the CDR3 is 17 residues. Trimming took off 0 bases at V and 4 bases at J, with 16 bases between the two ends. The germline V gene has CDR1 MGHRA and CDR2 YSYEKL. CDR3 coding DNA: TGCGCCAGCAGCCAAGATCCTCCTTCACAGGCAGGAAACACCATATATTTT. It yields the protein CASSQDPPSQAGNTIYF.

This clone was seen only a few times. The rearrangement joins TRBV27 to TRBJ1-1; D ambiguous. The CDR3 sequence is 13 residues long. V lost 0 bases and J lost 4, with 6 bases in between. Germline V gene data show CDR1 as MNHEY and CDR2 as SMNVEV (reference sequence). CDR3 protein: CASSLSQATEAFF. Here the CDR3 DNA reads TGTGCCAGCAGTTTATCCCAGGCCACTGAAGCTTTCTTT.

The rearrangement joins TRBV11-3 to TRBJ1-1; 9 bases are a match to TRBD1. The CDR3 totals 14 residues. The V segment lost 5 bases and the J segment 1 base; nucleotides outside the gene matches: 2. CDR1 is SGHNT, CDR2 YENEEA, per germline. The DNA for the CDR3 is TGTGCCAGCAGCCAGGGACAGGGGAACACTGAAGCTTTCTTT. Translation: CASSQGQGNTEAFF.

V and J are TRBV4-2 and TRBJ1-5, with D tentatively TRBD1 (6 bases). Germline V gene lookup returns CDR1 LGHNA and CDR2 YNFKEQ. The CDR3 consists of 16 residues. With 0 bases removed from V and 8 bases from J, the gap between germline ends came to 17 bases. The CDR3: CASSQDHRTAWEPQHF. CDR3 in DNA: TGTGCCAGCAGCCAAGATCATAGGACAGCCTGGGAGCCCCAGCATTTT.

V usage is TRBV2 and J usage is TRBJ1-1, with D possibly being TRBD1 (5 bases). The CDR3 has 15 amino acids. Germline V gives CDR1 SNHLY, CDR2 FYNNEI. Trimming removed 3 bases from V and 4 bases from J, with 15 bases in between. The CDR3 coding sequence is TGTGCCAGCAGTGATATAGGGGTTAGAGTCACTGAAGCTTTCTTT. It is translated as CASSDIGVRVTEAFF.

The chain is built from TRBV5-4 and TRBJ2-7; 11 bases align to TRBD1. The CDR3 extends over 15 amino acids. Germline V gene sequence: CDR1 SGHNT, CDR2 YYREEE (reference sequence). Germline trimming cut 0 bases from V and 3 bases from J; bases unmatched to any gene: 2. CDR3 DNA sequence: TGTGCCAGCAGCTTGGCGGGACAGGGGGGCTACGAGCAGTACTTC. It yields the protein CASSLAGQGGYEQYF.

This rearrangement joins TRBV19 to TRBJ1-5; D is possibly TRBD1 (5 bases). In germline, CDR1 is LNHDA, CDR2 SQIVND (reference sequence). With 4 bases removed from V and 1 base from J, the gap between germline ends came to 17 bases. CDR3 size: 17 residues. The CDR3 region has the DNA TGTGCCAGTAGTAGGGGCTGGGGCAGATCAAGCAATCAGCCCCAGCATTTT. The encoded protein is CASSRGWGRSSNQPQHF.

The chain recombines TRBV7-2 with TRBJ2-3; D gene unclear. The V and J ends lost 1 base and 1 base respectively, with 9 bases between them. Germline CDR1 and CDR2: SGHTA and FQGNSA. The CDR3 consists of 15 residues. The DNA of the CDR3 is TGTGCCAGCAGCTTAGGTAACACCCGCACAGATACGCAGTATTTT. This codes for CASSLGNTRTDTQYF.

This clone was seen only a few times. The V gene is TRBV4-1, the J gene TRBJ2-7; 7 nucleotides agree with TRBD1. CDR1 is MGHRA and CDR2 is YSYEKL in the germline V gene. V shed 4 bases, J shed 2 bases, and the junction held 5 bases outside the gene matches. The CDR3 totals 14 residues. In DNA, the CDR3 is TGCGCCAGCAGCCCCCCCGGGACAGCCTACGAGCAGTACTTC. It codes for CASSPPGTAYEQYF.

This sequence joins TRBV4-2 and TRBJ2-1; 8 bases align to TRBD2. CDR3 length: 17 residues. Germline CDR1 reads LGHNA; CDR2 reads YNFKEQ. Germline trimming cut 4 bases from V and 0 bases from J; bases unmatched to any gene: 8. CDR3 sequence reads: CASSPTISGGSYNEQFF. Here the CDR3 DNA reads TGTGCCAGCAGCCCCACCATAAGCGGGGGCTCCTACAATGAGCAGTTCTTC.

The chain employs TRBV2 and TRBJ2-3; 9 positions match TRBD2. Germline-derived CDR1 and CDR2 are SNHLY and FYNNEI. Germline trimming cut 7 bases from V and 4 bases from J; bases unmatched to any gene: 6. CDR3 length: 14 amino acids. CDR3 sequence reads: CASNMERGADTQYF. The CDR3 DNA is TGTGCCAGCAATATGGAGCGGGGGGCAGATACGCAGTATTTT.

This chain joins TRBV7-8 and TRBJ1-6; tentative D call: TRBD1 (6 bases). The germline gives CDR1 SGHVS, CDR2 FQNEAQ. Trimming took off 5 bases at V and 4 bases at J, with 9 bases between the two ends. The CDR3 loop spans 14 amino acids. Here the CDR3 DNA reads TGTGCCAGCAGCCGGGGACAATATAATTCACCCCTCCACTTT. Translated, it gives CASSRGQYNSPLHF.

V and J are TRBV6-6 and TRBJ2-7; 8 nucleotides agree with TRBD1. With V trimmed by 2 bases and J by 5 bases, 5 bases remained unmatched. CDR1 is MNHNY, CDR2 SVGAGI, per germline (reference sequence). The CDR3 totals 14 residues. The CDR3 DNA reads TGTGCCAGCAGTTACCCGGGACAGGCCGACGAGCAGTACTTC. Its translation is CASSYPGQADEQYF.

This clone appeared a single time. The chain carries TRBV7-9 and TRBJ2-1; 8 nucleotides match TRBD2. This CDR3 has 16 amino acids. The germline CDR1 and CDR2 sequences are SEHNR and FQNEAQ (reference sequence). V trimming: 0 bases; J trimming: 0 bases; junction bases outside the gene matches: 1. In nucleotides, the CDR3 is TGTGCCAGCAGCTTAGCAGCGGGGGACTCCTACAATGAGCAGTTCTTC. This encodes CASSLAAGDSYNEQFF.

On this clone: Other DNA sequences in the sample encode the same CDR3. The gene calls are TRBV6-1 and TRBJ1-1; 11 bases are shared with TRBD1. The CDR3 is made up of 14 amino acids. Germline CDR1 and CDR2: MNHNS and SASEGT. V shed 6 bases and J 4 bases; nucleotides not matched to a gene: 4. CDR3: CASSGQGAGTEAFF. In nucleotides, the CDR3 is TGTGCCAGCAGCGGACAGGGGGCGGGCACTGAAGCTTTCTTT.

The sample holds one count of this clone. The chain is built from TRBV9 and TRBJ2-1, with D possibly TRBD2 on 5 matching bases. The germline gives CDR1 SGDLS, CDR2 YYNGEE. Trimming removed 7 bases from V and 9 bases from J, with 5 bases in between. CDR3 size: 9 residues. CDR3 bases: TGTGCCAGCGGAGGTGAGCAGTTCTTC. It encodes CASGGEQFF.

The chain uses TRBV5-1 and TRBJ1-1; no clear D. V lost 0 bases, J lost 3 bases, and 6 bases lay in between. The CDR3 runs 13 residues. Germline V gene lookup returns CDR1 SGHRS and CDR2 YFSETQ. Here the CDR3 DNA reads TGCGCCAGCAGCTTGGGGGCTTACACTGAAGCTTTCTTT. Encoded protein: CASSLGAYTEAFF. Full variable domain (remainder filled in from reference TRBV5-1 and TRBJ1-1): KAGVTQTPRYLIKTRGQQVTLSCSPISGHRSVSWYQQTPGQGLQFLFEYFSETQRNKGNFPGRFSGRQFSNSRSEMNVSTLELGDSALYLCASSLGAYTEAFFGQGTRLTVV.

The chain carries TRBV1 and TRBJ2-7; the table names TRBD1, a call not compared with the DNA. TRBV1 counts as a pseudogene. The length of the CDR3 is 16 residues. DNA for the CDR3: TGCACCAGCATGGGGGTTTGGGACAGAGTCTCCTACGAGCAGTACTTC. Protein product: CTSMGVWDRVSYEQYF.

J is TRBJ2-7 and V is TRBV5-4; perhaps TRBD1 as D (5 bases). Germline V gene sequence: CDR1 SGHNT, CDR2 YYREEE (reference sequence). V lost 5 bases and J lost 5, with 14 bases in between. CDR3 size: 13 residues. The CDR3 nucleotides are TGTGCCAGCAGGGCTCAGGGAACCAACGAGCAGTACTTC. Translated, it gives CASRAQGTNEQYF.

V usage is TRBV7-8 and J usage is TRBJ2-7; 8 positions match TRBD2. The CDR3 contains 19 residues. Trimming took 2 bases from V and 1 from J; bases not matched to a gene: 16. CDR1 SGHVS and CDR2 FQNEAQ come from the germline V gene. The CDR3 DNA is TGTGCCAGCAGCTTAAATACGGGGGGGCCGGGGTTGAGGTCCTACGAGCAGTACTTC. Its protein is CASSLNTGGPGLRSYEQYF.